The clone carrying this TCR beta chain came up once. Antigen specificity is unknown. This record comes from a study of OX40 agonist ivuxolimab in advanced cancers. Overall study: Patients were given ivuxolimab, an antibody that agonizes OX40 (CD134). Broader study findings: Within 6 weeks, CD4+ and CD8+ blood T cells expanded clonally at 0.1 to 3.0 mg/kg.

The study sampled blood at baseline, cycle 4 day 1, and cycle 7 day 1. CDR1 and CDR2 (germline): KGHSH, LQKENI. The ends lost 3 bases at V and 1 base at J; junction bases unmatched: 2. CDR3 length: 15 residues. TCRdb keeps only in-frame clones here, not all; method: immunoSEQ multiplex PCR. The data contain about 64,000 clones, around 84% of them singletons. This material consisted of CD4+ or CD8+ T cells sorted from blood, taken in a trial of the OX40 agonist ivuxolimab. The chain is built from TRBV18 and TRBJ2-3; 9 positions match TRBD1. The sequence was collected from an adult with an advanced solid tumor such as melanoma, head and neck, liver or kidney cancer. CDR3 nucleotides: TGTGCCAGCTCACCGGGACAGGGTGGCACAGATACGCAGTATTTT. This gives the protein CASSPGQGGTDTQYF.